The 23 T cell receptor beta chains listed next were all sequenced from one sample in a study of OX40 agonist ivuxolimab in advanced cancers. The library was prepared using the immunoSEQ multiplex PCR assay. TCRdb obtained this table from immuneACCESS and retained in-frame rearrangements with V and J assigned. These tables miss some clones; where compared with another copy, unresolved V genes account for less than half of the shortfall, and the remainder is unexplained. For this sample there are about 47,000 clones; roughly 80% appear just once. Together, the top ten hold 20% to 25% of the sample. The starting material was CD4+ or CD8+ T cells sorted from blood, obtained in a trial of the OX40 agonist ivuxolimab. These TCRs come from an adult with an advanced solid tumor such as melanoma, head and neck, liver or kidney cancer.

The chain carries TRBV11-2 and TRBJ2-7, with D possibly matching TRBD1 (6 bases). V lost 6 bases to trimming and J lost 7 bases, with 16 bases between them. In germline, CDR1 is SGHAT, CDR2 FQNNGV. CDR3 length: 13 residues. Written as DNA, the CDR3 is TGTGCCAGCAGTCCACCTCCCGACAGGGAGCAGTACTTC. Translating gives CASSPPPDREQYF. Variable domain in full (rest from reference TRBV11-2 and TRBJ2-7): EAGVAQSPRYKIIEKRQSVAFWCNPISGHATLYWYQQILGQGPKLLIQFQNNGVVDDSQLPKDRFSAERLKGVDSTLKIQPAKLEDSAVYLCASSPPPDREQYFGPGTRLTVT.

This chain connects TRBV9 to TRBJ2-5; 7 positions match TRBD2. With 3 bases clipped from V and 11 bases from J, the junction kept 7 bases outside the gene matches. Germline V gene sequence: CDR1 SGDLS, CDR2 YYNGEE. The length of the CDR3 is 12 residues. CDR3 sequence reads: CASSGEGVLQYF. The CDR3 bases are TGTGCCAGCAGCGGGGAGGGAGTTTTGCAGTACTTC.

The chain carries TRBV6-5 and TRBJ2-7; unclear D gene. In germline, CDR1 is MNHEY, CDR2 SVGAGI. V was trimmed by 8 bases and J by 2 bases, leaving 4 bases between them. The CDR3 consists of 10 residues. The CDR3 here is CASGTYEQYF. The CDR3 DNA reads TGTGCCAGCGGAACCTACGAGCAGTACTTC.

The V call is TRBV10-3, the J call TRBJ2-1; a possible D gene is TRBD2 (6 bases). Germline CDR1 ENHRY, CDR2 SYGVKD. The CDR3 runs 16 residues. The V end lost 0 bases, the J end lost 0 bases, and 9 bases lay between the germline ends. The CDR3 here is CAISESRGSSYNEQFF. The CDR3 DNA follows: TGTGCCATCAGTGAGTCACGGGGGAGCTCCTACAATGAGCAGTTCTTC.

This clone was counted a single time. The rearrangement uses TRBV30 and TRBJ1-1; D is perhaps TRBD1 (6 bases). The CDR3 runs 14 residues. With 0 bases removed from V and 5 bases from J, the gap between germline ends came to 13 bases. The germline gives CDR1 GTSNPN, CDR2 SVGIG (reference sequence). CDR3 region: CAWSVDQGLTEAFF. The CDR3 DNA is TGTGCCTGGAGTGTTGACCAGGGGCTGACTGAAGCTTTCTTT. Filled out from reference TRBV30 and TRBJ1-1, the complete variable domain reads SQTIHQWPATLVQPVGSPLSLECTVEGTSNPNLYWYRQAAGRGLQLLFYSVGIGQISSEVPQNLSASRPQDRQFILSSKKLLLSDSGFYLCAWSVDQGLTEAFFGQGTRLTVV.

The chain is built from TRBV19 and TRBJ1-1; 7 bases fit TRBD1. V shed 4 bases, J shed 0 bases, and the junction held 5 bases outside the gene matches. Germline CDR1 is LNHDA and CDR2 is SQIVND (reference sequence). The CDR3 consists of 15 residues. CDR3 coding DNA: TGTGCCAGTAGTAGGTACAGGGGACTGAACACTGAAGCTTTCTTT. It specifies CASSRYRGLNTEAFF.

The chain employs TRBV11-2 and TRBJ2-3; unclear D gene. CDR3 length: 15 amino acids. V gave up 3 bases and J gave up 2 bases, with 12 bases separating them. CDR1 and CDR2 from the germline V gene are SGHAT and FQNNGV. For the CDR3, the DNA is TGTGCCAGCAGCTTCGGTGGGAAGTACACAGATACGCAGTATTTT. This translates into CASSFGGKYTDTQYF.

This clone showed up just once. The CDR3 DNA is TGTGCCAGCAGCTTAGAACCGAGCGACGTTGACGATGAGCAGTTCTTC. Translation gives CASSLEPSDVDDEQFF. J is TRBJ2-1 and V is TRBV11-1, with unresolved D. V was trimmed by 1 base and J by 8 bases, leaving 18 bases between them. This CDR3 is 16 amino acids long. Germline loops: CDR1 SGHAT, CDR2 FQDESV (reference sequence).

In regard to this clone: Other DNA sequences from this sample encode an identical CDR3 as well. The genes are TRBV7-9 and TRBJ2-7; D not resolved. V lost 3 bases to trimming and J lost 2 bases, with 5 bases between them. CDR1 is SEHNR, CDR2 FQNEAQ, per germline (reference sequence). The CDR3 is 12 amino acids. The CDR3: CASSFSPYEQYF. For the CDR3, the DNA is TGTGCCAGCAGCTTCAGCCCCTACGAGCAGTACTTC.

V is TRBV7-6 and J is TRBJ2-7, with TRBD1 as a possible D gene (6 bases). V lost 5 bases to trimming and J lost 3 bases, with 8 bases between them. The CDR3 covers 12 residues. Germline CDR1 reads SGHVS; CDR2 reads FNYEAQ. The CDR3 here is CASSPTGYEQYF. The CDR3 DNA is TGTGCCAGCAGCCCGACAGGCTACGAGCAGTACTTC.

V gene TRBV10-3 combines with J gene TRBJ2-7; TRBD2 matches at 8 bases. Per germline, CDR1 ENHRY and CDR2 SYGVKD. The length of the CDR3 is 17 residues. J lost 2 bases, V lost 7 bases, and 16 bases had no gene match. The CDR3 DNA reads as TGTGCCATCACTTCGGGGGGGGAGTTAGGGCCCACCTACGAGCAGTACTTC. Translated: CAITSGGELGPTYEQYF.

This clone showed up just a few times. This CDR3 is CASSPGPSGTGELFF. CDR3 nucleotides: TGTGCCAGCAGTCCCGGACCGTCGGGCACCGGGGAGCTGTTTTTT. V usage is TRBV6-4 and J usage is TRBJ2-2; D ambiguous. CDR1 MRHNA and CDR2 SNTAGT come from the germline V gene. The CDR3 loop spans 15 amino acids. Trimming cost V 5 bases and J 4 bases, with 14 bases left between them.

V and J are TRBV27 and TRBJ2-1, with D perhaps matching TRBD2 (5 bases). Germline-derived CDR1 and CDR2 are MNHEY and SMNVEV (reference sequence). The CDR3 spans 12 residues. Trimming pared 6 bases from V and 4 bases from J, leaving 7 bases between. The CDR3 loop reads CASSGDYNEQFF. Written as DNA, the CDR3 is TGTGCCAGCAGCGGGGATTACAATGAGCAGTTCTTC.

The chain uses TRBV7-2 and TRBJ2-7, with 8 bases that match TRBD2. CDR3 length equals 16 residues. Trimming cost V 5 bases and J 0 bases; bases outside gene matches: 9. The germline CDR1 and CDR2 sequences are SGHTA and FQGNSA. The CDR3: CASSPRTSSSSYEQYF. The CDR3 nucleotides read TGTGCCAGCAGCCCCCGGACTAGCTCGAGCTCCTACGAGCAGTACTTC.

CDR3 in DNA: TGTGCCAGCAGTTTACCCCGGGACGGCGATCCCTACGAGCAGTACTTC. This gives the protein CASSLPRDGDPYEQYF. The chain uses TRBV28 and TRBJ2-7; D is tentatively TRBD1 or TRBD2 (5 bases each). This CDR3 has 16 amino acids. CDR1 and CDR2 (germline): MDHEN, SYDVKM. Trimming pared 2 bases from V and 2 bases from J, leaving 16 bases between. Based on the CDR3 plus reference TRBV28 and TRBJ2-7, the full variable domain is DVKVTQSSRYLVKRTGEKVFLECVQDMDHENMFWYRQDPGLGLRLIYFSYDVKMKEKGDIPEGYSVSREKKERFSLILESASTNQTSMYLCASSLPRDGDPYEQYFGPGTRLTVT.

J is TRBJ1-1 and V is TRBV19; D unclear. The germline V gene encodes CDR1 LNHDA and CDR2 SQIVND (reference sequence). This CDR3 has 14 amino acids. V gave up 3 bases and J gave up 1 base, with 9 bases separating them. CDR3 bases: TGTGCCAGTAGTATCGGGTACGGGAACACTGAAGCTTTCTTT. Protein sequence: CASSIGYGNTEAFF.

This CDR3 is CASSAGTASSYEQYF. The CDR3, as DNA: TGTGCCAGTAGCGCCGGGACGGCTAGCTCCTACGAGCAGTACTTC. This sequence joins TRBV19 and TRBJ2-7; D tentatively fits TRBD1 or TRBD2 (5 bases each). V was shortened by 6 bases and J by 0 bases, with 15 bases between the two germline ends. Germline CDR1 and CDR2: LNHDA and SQIVND (reference sequence). The CDR3 covers 15 residues.

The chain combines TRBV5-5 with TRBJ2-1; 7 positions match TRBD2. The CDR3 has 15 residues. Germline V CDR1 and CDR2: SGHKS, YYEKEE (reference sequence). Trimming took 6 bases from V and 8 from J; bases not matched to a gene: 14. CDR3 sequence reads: CASIPEGGRLDEQFF. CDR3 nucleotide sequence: TGTGCCAGCATCCCGGAGGGCGGGAGATTAGATGAGCAGTTCTTC. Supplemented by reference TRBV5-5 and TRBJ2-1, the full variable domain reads DAGVTQSPTHLIKTRGQQVTLRCSPISGHKSVSWYQQVLGQGPQFIFQYYEKEERGRGNFPDRFSARQFPNYSSELNVNALLLGDSALYLCASIPEGGRLDEQFFGPGTRLTVL.

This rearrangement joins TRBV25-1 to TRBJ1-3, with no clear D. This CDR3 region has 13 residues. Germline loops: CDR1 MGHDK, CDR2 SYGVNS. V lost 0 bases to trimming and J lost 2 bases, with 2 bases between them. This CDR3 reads CASSEYTGNTIYF. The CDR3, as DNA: TGTGCCAGCAGTGAATATACTGGAAACACCATATATTTT.

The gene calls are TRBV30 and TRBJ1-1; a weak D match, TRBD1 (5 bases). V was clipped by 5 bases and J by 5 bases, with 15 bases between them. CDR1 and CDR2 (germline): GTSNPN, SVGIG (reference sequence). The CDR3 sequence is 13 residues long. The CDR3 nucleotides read TGTGCCTGGGCCCTGACAGATGGAACTGAAGCTTTCTTT. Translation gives CAWALTDGTEAFF. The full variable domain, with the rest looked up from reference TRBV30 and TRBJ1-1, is SQTIHQWPATLVQPVGSPLSLECTVEGTSNPNLYWYRQAAGRGLQLLFYSVGIGQISSEVPQNLSASRPQDRQFILSSKKLLLSDSGFYLCAWALTDGTEAFFGQGTRLTVV.

The CDR3 DNA reads TGTGCCAGCAGTTACGGAACAGGGACTATGAACACTGAAGCTTTCTTT. Protein product: CASSYGTGTMNTEAFF. The gene calls are TRBV6-5 and TRBJ1-1, with TRBD1 as a possible D gene (6 bases). V lost 2 bases and J lost 0, with 13 bases in between. The germline gives CDR1 MNHEY, CDR2 SVGAGI. This CDR3 spans 16 amino acids.

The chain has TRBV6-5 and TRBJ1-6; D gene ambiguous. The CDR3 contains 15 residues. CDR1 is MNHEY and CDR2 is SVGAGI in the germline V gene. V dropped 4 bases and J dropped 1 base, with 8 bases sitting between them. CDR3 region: CASSSDRSYNSPLHF. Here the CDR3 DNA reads TGTGCCAGCAGTTCAGATAGGTCCTATAATTCACCCCTCCACTTT.

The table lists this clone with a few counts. CDR3: CASSPSSSGTDTQYF. The CDR3 nucleotides read TGTGCCAGCAGCCCCTCTAGCAGCGGCACAGATACGCAGTATTTT. The V call is TRBV7-3, the J call TRBJ2-3, with D perhaps matching TRBD2 (5 bases). The CDR3 runs 15 residues. V lost 5 bases, J lost 1 base, and 13 bases lay in between. The germline V gene encodes CDR1 SGHTA and CDR2 FQGTGA. Full variable domain (rest looked up from reference TRBV7-3 and TRBJ2-3): GAGVSQTPSNKVTEKGKYVELRCDPISGHTALYWYRQSLGQGPEFLIYFQGTGAADDSGLPNDRFFAVRPEGSVSTLKIQRTERGDSAVYLCASSPSSSGTDTQYFGPGTRLTVL.